The rows below give T cell receptor beta chains drawn from one sample of a study of blood T cell dynamics during melanoma immunotherapy. Using immunoSEQ multiplex PCR, the repertoire was profiled, and TCRdb retains in-frame clones only, with some absent. Of 15,000 to 20,000 clones listed, 90% to 95% were seen once; the top ten hold 1.5% to 2%. The material sequenced was blood, taken from a patient treated with checkpoint blockade. The receptors here all came from a human donor with melanoma. CDR3s include the opening cysteine and the closing phenylalanine or tryptophan. A D gene is named only where the DNA matches it firmly. The listing skips clone size in some rows; elsewhere it reads once, few, many or a size class.

size	V	D	J	DNA	CDR3
NA	TRBV29-1	NA	TRBJ2-7	TGCAGCGTTGAACAAGGGCGGGATTACGAGCAGTACTTC	CSVEQGRDYEQYF
NA	TRBV19	NA	TRBJ1-4	TGTGCCAGTAGTCTATGGCAGGGGACTAATGAAAAACTGTTTTTT	CASSLWQGTNEKLFF
NA	TRBV9	NA	TRBJ2-2	TGTGCCAGCAGCGTAGCGGGGGGCAGGAACACCGGGGAGCTGTTTTTT	CASSVAGGRNTGELFF
NA	TRBV7-2	NA	TRBJ2-7	TGTGCCAGCAGCTCCCACAGAGATCTATCCTACGAGCAGTACTTC	CASSSHRDLSYEQYF
NA	TRBV7-6	NA	TRBJ1-6	TGTGCCAGCAGCTTAGGACAGTTTGGTTCACCCCTCCACTTT	CASSLGQFGSPLHF
NA	TRBV5-4	NA	TRBJ2-2	TGTGCCAGCAGCTTGATTGGAGGCGATATCACCGGGGAGCTGTTTTTT	CASSLIGGDITGELFF
NA	TRBV7-2	NA	TRBJ2-3	TGTGCCAGCAGCTTAGTTTTTGGGGTGGGGGAAAAAGATACGCAGTATTTT	CASSLVFGVGEKDTQYF
few	TRBV6-1	NA	TRBJ1-2	TGTGCCAGCAGTGAAACCGGGGCCTATGGCTACACCTTC	CASSETGAYGYTF
NA	TRBV6-5	TRBD2	TRBJ2-7	TGTGCCAGCAGTTACTCGCGAGCGGGGGGCCACGAGCAGTACTTC	CASSYSRAGGHEQYF
NA	TRBV7-9	TRBD1	TRBJ2-4	TGTGCCAGCAGCCCGGGACAGGGGTTGGACATTCAGTACTTC	CASSPGQGLDIQYF
NA	TRBV9	NA	TRBJ1-5	TGTGCCAGCAGCGGAGAGGGGGGTTCCAATCAGCCCCAGCATTTT	CASSGEGGSNQPQHF
NA	TRBV29-1	TRBD2	TRBJ2-1	TGCACGGGGGGAGCGGGAGCAAATGAGCAGTTCTTC	CTGGAGANEQFF
NA	TRBV15	TRBD1	TRBJ1-1	TGTGCCACCAGCAGGGACCGGGACAGGGGATCGAACACTGAAGCTTTCTTT	CATSRDRDRGSNTEAFF
once	TRBV16	NA	TRBJ2-1	TGTGCCAGCAGCCAAAGTTCGTCCTCAGAGCAGTTCTTC	CASSQSSSSEQFF
NA	TRBV30	NA	TRBJ2-1	TGTGCCTGGAGTGTAGGGGCCATGGGGGGTGAGCAGTTCTTC	CAWSVGAMGGEQFF
few	TRBV5-3	TRBD2	TRBJ2-1	TGTGCCAGAAGCGGGGAGGGCTCCTACAATGAGCAGTTCTTC	CARSGEGSYNEQFF
NA	TRBV30	TRBD1	TRBJ1-6	TGTGCCTGGAACATTGGGGACAGGGTATTGATGCCCCTCCACTTT	CAWNIGDRVLMPLHF
NA	TRBV5-1	NA	TRBJ1-3	TGCGCCAGCAGCTTGGACAGGCCCTCTGGAAACACCATATATTTT	CASSLDRPSGNTIYF
NA	TRBV19	NA	TRBJ1-1	TGTGCCAGTAGTCTCTCGACAGTAATGAACACTGAAGCTTTCTTT	CASSLSTVMNTEAFF
NA	TRBV7-9	NA	TRBJ1-1	TGTGCCAGCAGCCCCGGATCTGAAGCTTTCTTT	CASSPGSEAFF
NA	TRBV14	NA	TRBJ2-1	TGTGCCAGCAGCCAAGAAGCAGGGTCGTACAATGAGCAGTTCTTC	CASSQEAGSYNEQFF
NA	TRBV5-1	NA	TRBJ1-6	TGCGCCAGCAGCTTGACCCGGGGGGGCCTTATTTCACCCCTCCACTTT	CASSLTRGGLISPLHF
NA	TRBV5-4	NA	TRBJ2-5	TGTGCCAGCAGCTTGGGGGGTGTGGGGCAAGAGACCCAGTACTTC	CASSLGGVGQETQYF
few	TRBV6-5	TRBD1	TRBJ1-6	TGTGCCAGCAGTCCACCGACAGGGAGAGATTCACCCCTCCACTTT	CASSPPTGRDSPLHF
NA	TRBV5-4	NA	TRBJ1-1	TGTGCCAGCAGCTTGGTCCGGGGCACTGAAGCTTTCTTT	CASSLVRGTEAFF
NA	TRBV21-1	NA	TRBJ1-5	TGTGCCACCTTCCTGGACACCTTCAATCAGCCCCAGCATTTT	CATFLDTFNQPQHF
NA	TRBV6-5	NA	TRBJ1-4	TGTGCCAGCAGCAACGCAGGGGCAACTAATGAAAAACTGTTTTTT	CASSNAGATNEKLFF
NA	TRBV27	NA	TRBJ1-5	TGTGCCAGCAGTTGGGGTCAGGGGTATCAGCCCCAGCATTTT	CASSWGQGYQPQHF
NA	TRBV4-1	TRBD2	TRBJ2-3	TGCGCCAGCAGGGGGACTAGCGGGCTCACAGATACGCAGTATTTT	CASRGTSGLTDTQYF
NA	TRBV5-5	NA	TRBJ1-1	TGTGCCAGCAGGGGCGGTATGAACACTGAAGCTTTCTTT	CASRGGMNTEAFF
NA	TRBV10-3	NA	TRBJ2-7	TGTGCCTCACGGGGAGACTGGGGGGACGACGAGCAGTACTTC	CASRGDWGDDEQYF
NA	TRBV9	NA	TRBJ1-5	TGTGCCAGCAGCGTGTCTCAGGGAAATCAGCCCCAGCATTTT	CASSVSQGNQPQHF
NA	TRBV19	NA	TRBJ1-2	TGTGCCAGTAGTTCAGAAGTGAACCCGACTAATGGCTACACCTTC	CASSSEVNPTNGYTF
once	TRBV20-1	NA	TRBJ2-7	TGCAGTGCTAGACCGGGGGCCGAGCAGTACTTC	CSARPGAEQYF
NA	TRBV11-2	TRBD2	TRBJ2-1	TGTGCCAGCAGCTTAGTGGCGGGAGGCCCTTCTAATGAGCAGTTCTTC	CASSLVAGGPSNEQFF
NA	TRBV5-1	NA	TRBJ1-1	TGCGCCAGCAGACGAAACTCGGCAGGCGGGATGAACACTGAAGCTTTCTTT	CASRRNSAGGMNTEAFF